This is a list of T cell receptor beta chains from one sample in a study of OX40 agonist ivuxolimab in advanced cancers. The protocol was immunoSEQ multiplex PCR, while the TCRdb copy is restricted to in-frame clones and leaves out a portion. This sample has around 54,000 clones, with roughly 94% found just once. Sequenced material: CD4+ or CD8+ T cells sorted from blood, taken in a trial of the OX40 agonist ivuxolimab. These receptors were collected from an adult with an advanced solid tumor such as melanoma, head and neck, liver or kidney cancer. Both conserved end residues are part of each CDR3. The D gene is left open where the match is weak. Where a row states a size, it is once, few, many or the class of an expanded clone; other rows omit it.

V gene	J gene	D gene	clone size	CDR3 DNA	CDR3 protein
TRBV19	TRBJ2-7	.	medium-sized	TGTGCCAGTAGTCCCAACGTGGGTTACGAGCAGTACTTC	CASSPNVGYEQYF
TRBV9	TRBJ1-1	.	.	TGTGCCAGCAGCGTAGCACAGGGTATACTCATGAACACTGAAGCTTTCTTT	CASSVAQGILMNTEAFF
TRBV7-6	TRBJ2-3	TRBD1	.	TGTGCCAGCAGCTTAGGGGCAGGGGGTTATTTGGATACGCAGTATTTT	CASSLGAGGYLDTQYF
TRBV16	TRBJ1-1	.	once	TGTGCCAGCAGCCAATCGGCACAGCAAATGAACACTGAAGCTTTCTTT	CASSQSAQQMNTEAFF
TRBV19	TRBJ1-1	.	.	TGTGCCAGTAGTTGGGTCAACACTGAAGCTTTCTTT	CASSWVNTEAFF
TRBV6-6	TRBJ2-1	TRBD2	.	TGTGCCAGCAGCCCGACTAGCGGGAGGGAGCAGTTCTTC	CASSPTSGREQFF
TRBV6-1	TRBJ1-5	.	.	TGTGCCAGCAGTGAAGGCCCCTCGCCCAACCAGCCCCAGCATTTT	CASSEGPSPNQPQHF
TRBV13	TRBJ2-7	.	.	TGTGCCAGCAGCTCAAGGGGCTCCTACGAGCAGTACTTC	CASSSRGSYEQYF
TRBV19	TRBJ2-1	TRBD1	.	TGTGCCAGTAGTCCAGGACAGGGGACCTACAATGAGCAGTTCTTC	CASSPGQGTYNEQFF
TRBV4-1	TRBJ2-3	TRBD2	.	TGCGCCAGCAGCCGCCCTGGGACTAGCGGTAGCACAGATACGCAGTATTTT	CASSRPGTSGSTDTQYF